This T cell receptor (beta chain) was retrieved from a study of blood T cell repertoires in COVID-19 (dated by TCRdb to between 2020 and 2021). With respect to the entire study: The collaborator samples originated in the United States, Italy and Spain and spanned the acute and convalescent phases of COVID-19. The sample metadata nearly always contained a de-identified subject ID, COVID-19 status, age in years and sex. Deeply sampled blood TCRbeta repertoires from subjects exposed to, actively infected with, or recovered from COVID-19 were included in the dataset. The samples were drawn from two sources: the first 160 participants of the ongoing ImmuneRACE study, and fewer than 1,500 subjects contributed by 6 global collaborators. The repertoires were released in a freely available public database intended as a resource for research on the immune response to SARS-CoV-2. Where available, HLA class I and class II types were obtained from metadata supplied by the sample provider rather than from assay-based typing. The prospective study material was composed of cDNA or gDNA derived from T cells, B-cell-depleted T cells, or PBMCs. The study at large found these results: The quantity of clinical and demographic metadata differed by source and by participant and was supplied without curation.

The table lists this clone with a few counts. What this receptor recognizes is not known. The record has no base qualities; no much larger clone is one base away. TCRbeta CDR3 regions were amplified from genomic DNA by means of the immunoSEQ Assay, a bias-controlled multiplex PCR. Regarding the original processing steps: Within the assay, amplification of reference gene primers was used to estimate how many nucleated cells each sample contained. To quantify the absolute abundance of each unique TCRbeta CDR3 rearrangement, sequence reads were collapsed and filtered. Productive Simpson clonality was computed per sample as the square root of Simpson's diversity index over productive rearrangements. TCRdb retrieved this table from immuneACCESS and kept in-frame rearrangements only. Not all clones are present; in checked studies, unresolved V genes account for under half, and no reason is known for the remainder. That table is the source of V, J and clone size, and D and trimming were worked out from the DNA. This sample has fewer than 600,000 clones in its table, and roughly nine tenths of those were observed once. The ten largest account for over 0.7% of the sample.

At one collaborating source in Seattle, patients were enrolled during active infection and were followed longitudinally through the course of disease. The collaborating institutions used their own protocols to collect whole blood in K2EDTA tubes. For TCRbeta analysis, collaborators shipped samples as frozen whole blood, isolated PBMCs, or DNA extracted from either of those sample types. This TCR derives from a young man with COVID-19, enrolled during active disease. What was sequenced was peripheral blood.

The CDR3 reads as follows: CASSFLAGSYNEQFF. The nucleotide sequence reads TGCGCCAGCAGCTTCCTAGCGGGCTCCTACAATGAGCAGTTCTTC. In this chain, TRBV5-1 is recombined with TRBJ2-1, and 8 junctional nucleotides match TRBD2. The CDR3, cysteine through phenylalanine, is 15 amino acids long. Only the CDR3 portion is preserved as DNA: 45 bases, with reading frame beginning at the first base. Trimming leaves V shorter by 2 bases and J shorter by 0 bases, with the junction holding 1 base beyond the gene matches. Via the germline V gene, CDR1 is SGHRS and CDR2 YFSETQ.